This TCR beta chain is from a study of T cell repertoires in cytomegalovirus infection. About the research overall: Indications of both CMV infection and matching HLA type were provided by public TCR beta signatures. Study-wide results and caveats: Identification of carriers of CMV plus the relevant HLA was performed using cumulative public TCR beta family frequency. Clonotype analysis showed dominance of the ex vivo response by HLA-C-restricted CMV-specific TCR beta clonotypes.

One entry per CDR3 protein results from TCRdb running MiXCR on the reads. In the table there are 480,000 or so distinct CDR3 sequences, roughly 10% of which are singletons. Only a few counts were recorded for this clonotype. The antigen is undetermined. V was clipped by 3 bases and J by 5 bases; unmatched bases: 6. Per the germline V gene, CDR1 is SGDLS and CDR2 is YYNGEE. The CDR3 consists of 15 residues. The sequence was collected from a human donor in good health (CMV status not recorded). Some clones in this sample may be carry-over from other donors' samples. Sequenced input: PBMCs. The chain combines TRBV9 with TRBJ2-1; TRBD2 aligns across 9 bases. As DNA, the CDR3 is TGTGCCAGCAGCGCCGTTAGCGGGAGCCACAATGAGCAGTTCTTC. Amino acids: CASSAVSGSHNEQFF.